This TCR beta chain was captured by sequencing in a study of beta chain features in type 1 diabetes. CDR3 length equals 14 residues. Germline CDR1 and CDR2: MNHEY and SVGAGI. The study reverse transcribed the entire isolated RNA, so it sequenced expressed TCRB transcripts. Clones were read by immunoSEQ multiplex PCR, and TCRdb kept only the in-frame ones, dropping some. The table shows tens of thousands of clones, with about three fifths occurring only once. The rearrangement joins TRBV6-5 to TRBJ2-5; possible D gene TRBD2, 6 bases. Judging by the DNA end, TRBJ2-7 fits better; the J call may be wrong. The sequenced material came from Tregs from blood. The clonotype comes from a young woman in good health. The CDR3 here is CASSYSRGPYEQYF. The CDR3 DNA follows: TGTGCCAGCAGTTACTCGCGGGGCCCTTACGAGCAGTACTTC.